These 30 T cell receptor beta chains share one sample of origin, sequenced in a study of cytomegalovirus exposure and HLA in healthy donors. It was with 60 Vbeta and 13 Jbeta primers that the PCR ran. TCRdb's copy holds only in-frame clones and misses some; the assay was immunoSEQ multiplex PCR. This sample has about 150,000 clones, with roughly four fifths found just once. The source material was PBMCs. All receptors derive from a man aged 18 to 30 in good health and CMV-seronegative.

The chain carries TRBV7-9 and TRBJ2-5; perhaps TRBD2 as D (6 bases). This CDR3 has 13 amino acids. Per germline, CDR1 SEHNR and CDR2 FQNEAQ (reference sequence). Trimming removed 5 bases from V and 4 bases from J, with 11 bases in between. CDR3 sequence reads: CASSPGDLETQYF. The CDR3 bases are TGTGCCAGCAGCCCCGGGGACTTAGAGACCCAGTACTTC.

The gene calls are TRBV6-6 and TRBJ2-5, with 7 bases matching TRBD2. The CDR3 is 16 residues long. V gave up 7 bases and J gave up 3 bases; unmatched junction bases: 14. Germline V lookup: CDR1 MNHNY, CDR2 SVGAGI (reference sequence). CDR3 in amino acids: CASTNGDPGGKETQYF. CDR3 in DNA: TGTGCCAGCACCAACGGGGACCCCGGGGGGAAAGAGACCCAGTACTTC.

The J gene is TRBJ2-7, the V gene TRBV6-5; D may be TRBD2 (5 bases). Trimming removed 2 bases from V and 1 base from J, with 9 bases in between. Germline V gene sequence: CDR1 MNHEY, CDR2 SVGAGI. CDR3 length: 14 residues. The CDR3 sequence is CASSYISGSYEQYF. The CDR3 bases are TGTGCCAGCAGTTACATTTCGGGGTCCTACGAGCAGTACTTC.

V is TRBV28 and J is TRBJ1-2; D is uncertain. Per germline, CDR1 MDHEN and CDR2 SYDVKM. The CDR3 runs 12 residues. Trimming took off 2 bases at V and 9 bases at J, with 10 bases between the two ends. CDR3 DNA sequence: TGTGCCAGCAGTTTAGCTCAGAGGAGCTACACCTTC. The encoded protein is CASSLAQRSYTF.

This clone is a singleton in its sample. This chain uses TRBV6-5 with TRBJ2-7; weak D call: TRBD1 (6 bases). CDR1 MNHEY and CDR2 SVGAGI come from the germline V gene. Trimming shortened V by 8 bases and J by 0 bases, and 14 bases separated the two germline ends. This CDR3 comprises 14 residues. The CDR3 coding sequence is TGTGCCAGCTCATTGACAGGCGCCTCCTACGAGCAGTACTTC. It codes for CASSLTGASYEQYF.

The J gene is TRBJ1-5, the V gene TRBV4-3; TRBD1 aligns across 8 bases. Trimming cost V 0 bases and J 1 base; bases outside gene matches: 5. The CDR3 is 17 amino acids. Germline V gene sequence: CDR1 LGHNA, CDR2 YSLEER. CDR3 sequence reads: CASSQDPGGLSNQPQHF. The DNA for the CDR3 is TGCGCCAGCAGCCAAGATCCAGGGGGCTTGAGCAATCAGCCCCAGCATTTT.

The chain couples TRBV5-6 to TRBJ2-7; 16 bases match TRBD2. Germline CDR1 reads SGHDT; CDR2 reads YYEEEE. V lost 4 bases to trimming and J lost 5 bases; unmatched junction nucleotides: 9. The CDR3 is 17 amino acids. The CDR3: CASSLALGLAGGHEQYF. In DNA form, the CDR3 reads TGTGCCAGCAGCCTTGCACTGGGACTAGCGGGAGGGCACGAGCAGTACTTC.

This chain links TRBV7-8 with TRBJ2-1, with 13 bases that match TRBD2. With 8 bases clipped from V and 8 bases from J, the junction kept 12 bases outside the gene matches. The CDR3 contains 16 residues. From germline, CDR1 is SGHVS and CDR2 FQNEAQ. CDR3 nucleotides: TGTGCCAGCCTCACCGGACTAGCGGGAGCATGGGATGAGCAGTTCTTC. Residues: CASLTGLAGAWDEQFF.

The rearrangement links TRBV10-3 to TRBJ2-5; possible D gene TRBD1, 6 bases. The CDR3 sequence is 17 residues long. V lost 6 bases and J lost 3, with 23 bases in between. The germline V gene has CDR1 ENHRY and CDR2 SYGVKD. The CDR3 region is CAISALGAGTLEETQYF. CDR3 sequence (DNA): TGTGCCATCAGCGCCCTGGGAGCCGGGACACTGGAAGAGACCCAGTACTTC.

The chain employs TRBV4-1 and TRBJ1-5; D unclear. The CDR3 covers 14 residues. The germline CDR1 and CDR2 sequences are MGHRA and YSYEKL. V lost 1 base and J 8 bases, leaving 12 bases between the germline ends. CDR3 loop: CASSQGGRFEPQHF. DNA for the CDR3: TGCGCCAGCAGCCAAGGCGGCCGTTTTGAGCCCCAGCATTTT.

The rearrangement links TRBV4-1 to TRBJ2-7; 12 nucleotides line up with TRBD2. This CDR3 region has 19 residues. Trimming at V came to 4 bases and at J to 6 bases, leaving 19 bases not matched to a gene. Germline values: CDR1 MGHRA, CDR2 YSYEKL. In nucleotides, the CDR3 is TGCGCCAGCAGCCGGATCCCAGGACTAGCGGGAACTCTTCTCTCCGAGCAGTACTTC. Translated: CASSRIPGLAGTLLSEQYF.

The CDR3 here is CASVESNTGELFF. The DNA for the CDR3 is TGTGCCAGCGTGGAGTCGAACACCGGGGAGCTGTTTTTT. The chain couples TRBV11-2 to TRBJ2-2; no clear D. This CDR3 comprises 13 residues. The V and J ends lost 8 bases and 0 bases respectively, with 7 bases between them. Germline-derived CDR1 and CDR2 are SGHAT and FQNNGV. Filled out from reference TRBV11-2 and TRBJ2-2, the complete variable domain reads EAGVAQSPRYKIIEKRQSVAFWCNPISGHATLYWYQQILGQGPKLLIQFQNNGVVDDSQLPKDRFSAERLKGVDSTLKIQPAKLEDSAVYLCASVESNTGELFFGEGSRLTVL.

The sample holds one count of this clone. The chain recombines TRBV7-2 with TRBJ2-1; tentatively, D is TRBD1 (7 bases). Germline V CDR1 and CDR2: SGHTA, FQGNSA. V lost 5 bases and J lost 7, with 18 bases in between. The length of the CDR3 is 15 residues. For the CDR3, the DNA is TGTGCCAGCAGCATAACCCCAGGGGGGAAGAATGAGCAGTTCTTC. Translated, it gives CASSITPGGKNEQFF.

This sequence joins TRBV9 and TRBJ2-5; TRBD2 agrees at 8 bases. The CDR3 covers 16 residues. The V segment lost 1 base and the J segment 4 bases; nucleotides outside the gene matches: 9. The germline V gene has CDR1 SGDLS and CDR2 YYNGEE. The CDR3: CASSVNPGGIGETQYF. The CDR3 DNA reads as TGTGCCAGCAGCGTAAACCCGGGAGGGATAGGAGAGACCCAGTACTTC.

This chain connects TRBV4-1 to TRBJ1-4; 9 nucleotides line up with TRBD1. Germline V lookup: CDR1 MGHRA, CDR2 YSYEKL. The CDR3 is 16 amino acids. After removal of 0 bases from V and 8 bases from J, the junction contained 7 bases not matched to a gene. The CDR3 DNA reads as TGCGCCAGCAGCCAAGAACCGGGACAGGGAGGAGAAAAACTGTTTTTT. Amino acids: CASSQEPGQGGEKLFF.

The sample holds a few counts of this clone. This sample also contains other DNA sequences that code for the same CDR3. V and J are TRBV7-9 and TRBJ2-7; D may be TRBD1 (6 bases). Trimming took 6 bases from V and 0 from J, leaving 9 bases between them. The CDR3 consists of 13 residues. Germline assignment: CDR1 SEHNR and CDR2 FQNEAQ (reference sequence). This CDR3 reads CASRGQGSYEQYF. CDR3 DNA: TGTGCCAGCAGGGGACAAGGCTCCTACGAGCAGTACTTC.

CDR3 sequence: CASSLVRGQPYEQYF. The CDR3 DNA sequence: TGTGCCAGCAGCTTAGTGCGGGGGCAGCCCTACGAGCAGTACTTC. The rearrangement joins TRBV7-2 to TRBJ2-7; a possible D gene is TRBD2 (7 bases). This CDR3 comprises 15 residues. Trimming shortened V by 1 base and J by 2 bases, and 12 bases separated the two germline ends. Germline CDR1 and CDR2: SGHTA and FQGNSA. Filled out from reference TRBV7-2 and TRBJ2-7, the complete variable domain reads GAGVSQSPSNKVTEKGKDVELRCDPISGHTALYWYRQSLGQGLEFLIYFQGNSAPDKSGLPSDRFSAERTGGSVSTLTIQRTQQEDSAVYLCASSLVRGQPYEQYFGPGTRLTVT.

The genes are TRBV19 and TRBJ2-2, with 8 bases fitting TRBD1. The CDR3 consists of 13 residues. V shed 11 bases, J shed 3 bases, and the junction held 5 bases outside the gene matches. Germline V gene lookup returns CDR1 LNHDA and CDR2 SQIVND (reference sequence). CDR3: CAGGQGYTGELFF. In DNA form, the CDR3 reads TGTGCCGGCGGACAGGGTTACACCGGGGAGCTGTTTTTT.

This sequence joins TRBV7-9 and TRBJ1-4, with D unclear. Germline CDR1 reads SEHNR; CDR2 reads FQNEAQ (reference sequence). V lost 5 bases, J lost 7 bases, and 14 bases lay in between. This CDR3 is 14 amino acids long. The CDR3 loop reads CASSRGGSSEKLFF. DNA for the CDR3: TGTGCCAGCAGCCGTGGAGGGTCGAGTGAAAAACTGTTTTTT. Drawing the rest from reference TRBV7-9 and TRBJ1-4, the complete variable domain is DTGVSQNPRHKITKRGQNVTFRCDPISEHNRLYWYRQTLGQGPEFLTYFQNEAQLEKSRLLSDRFSAERPKGSFSTLEIQRTEQGDSAMYLCASSRGGSSEKLFFGSGTQLSVL.

The genes are TRBV15 and TRBJ2-3; D gene ambiguous. This CDR3 contains 12 residues. V lost 3 bases to trimming and J lost 6 bases, with 7 bases between them. Germline loops: CDR1 LNHNV, CDR2 YYDKDF (reference sequence). The CDR3 reads CATSSRADTQYF. The CDR3 DNA sequence: TGTGCCACCAGCAGTCGCGCGGATACGCAGTATTTT.

This chain links TRBV10-1 with TRBJ2-5, with 7 bases aligning to TRBD1. This CDR3 is 11 amino acids long. V gave up 6 bases and J gave up 9 bases; unmatched junction bases: 4. In germline, CDR1 is WNHNN, CDR2 SYGVQD (reference sequence). The CDR3 DNA follows: TGCGCCAGCAGGAGCCAGGGGGCCCAGTACTTC. Residues: CASRSQGAQYF.

The rearrangement uses TRBV4-3 and TRBJ1-1; D not certain. The CDR3 length is 16 residues. Germline V CDR1 and CDR2: LGHNA, YSLEER. Trimming stripped 0 bases from V and 4 bases from J, with 15 bases between. The CDR3 protein is CASSQEGSRISTEAFF. The CDR3 coding sequence is TGCGCCAGCAGCCAAGAGGGCAGCCGGATCAGCACTGAAGCTTTCTTT.

The chain's CDR3 is CASSISQGWGFYEQYF. The DNA of the CDR3 is TGTGCCAGTAGTATATCCCAGGGTTGGGGTTTCTACGAGCAGTACTTC. This chain connects TRBV19 to TRBJ2-7, with a possible D match to TRBD1 (5 bases). Germline loops: CDR1 LNHDA, CDR2 SQIVND (reference sequence). The CDR3 covers 16 residues. V was shortened by 2 bases and J by 3 bases, with 17 bases between the two germline ends.

The rearrangement links TRBV6-5 to TRBJ2-1; D is perhaps TRBD1 (6 bases). Trimming took 6 bases from V and 14 from J, leaving 20 bases between them. The CDR3 contains 13 residues. Per germline, CDR1 MNHEY and CDR2 SVGAGI. DNA of the CDR3: TGTGCCAGCAGCCCTACGGGACACCCCAGAGAGTTCTTC. Translated: CASSPTGHPREFF.

V and J are TRBV18 and TRBJ1-1; D uncertain. Deletions cut 3 bases from V and 1 base from J, with 12 bases between. The CDR3 contains 15 residues. CDR1 is KGHSH and CDR2 is LQKENI in the germline V gene. CDR3 in amino acids: CASSPQEGGNTEAFF. The CDR3 bases are TGTGCCAGCTCACCTCAAGAAGGAGGGAACACTGAAGCTTTCTTT.

This clone was counted a few times. V is TRBV4-3 and J is TRBJ2-7; unclear D gene. Per the germline V gene, CDR1 is LGHNA and CDR2 is YSLEER. V was pared by 1 base and J by 4 bases, with 11 bases between. CDR3 size: 14 residues. In DNA form, the CDR3 reads TGCGCCAGCAGCCAAGTATTAGTTGGTTACGAGCAGTACTTC. Translated, it gives CASSQVLVGYEQYF.

The chain is built from TRBV27 and TRBJ2-7; weak D call: TRBD2 (6 bases). The germline gives CDR1 MNHEY, CDR2 SMNVEV (reference sequence). The CDR3 totals 14 residues. V was cut by 3 bases and J by 0 bases, with 9 bases left in between. CDR3 protein: CASSFNGGSYEQYF. CDR3 in DNA: TGTGCCAGCAGTTTTAACGGGGGCTCCTACGAGCAGTACTTC.

This sequence joins TRBV21-1 and TRBJ2-1; the tabulated D call, TRBD2, remains unverified against the DNA. TRBV21-1 corresponds to a pseudogene. The CDR3 is 18 amino acids. CDR3 sequence: CASSEKRGTSGRKYEQFF. The CDR3 DNA reads TGTGCCAGCAGCGAAAAGAGGGGGACTAGCGGGAGAAAGTATGAGCAGTTCTTC.

V and J are TRBV7-8 and TRBJ2-5, with no clear D. Germline V gene lookup returns CDR1 SGHVS and CDR2 FQNEAQ. Trimming took off 5 bases at V and 2 bases at J, with 3 bases between the two ends. The CDR3 has 11 residues. The CDR3 DNA reads as TGTGCCAGCAGCCATCAAGAGACCCAGTACTTC. Amino acids: CASSHQETQYF.

The table lists this clone with a few counts. This chain joins TRBV2 and TRBJ2-1, with 10 bases matching TRBD1. The CDR3 extends over 16 amino acids. V trimming: 8 bases; J trimming: 6 bases; junction bases outside the gene matches: 13. Germline CDR1 reads SNHLY; CDR2 reads FYNNEI. CDR3 in amino acids: CASSPFPGQGSNEQFF. The CDR3 nucleotides read TGTGCCAGCTCACCTTTCCCGGGACAGGGGTCCAATGAGCAGTTCTTC.